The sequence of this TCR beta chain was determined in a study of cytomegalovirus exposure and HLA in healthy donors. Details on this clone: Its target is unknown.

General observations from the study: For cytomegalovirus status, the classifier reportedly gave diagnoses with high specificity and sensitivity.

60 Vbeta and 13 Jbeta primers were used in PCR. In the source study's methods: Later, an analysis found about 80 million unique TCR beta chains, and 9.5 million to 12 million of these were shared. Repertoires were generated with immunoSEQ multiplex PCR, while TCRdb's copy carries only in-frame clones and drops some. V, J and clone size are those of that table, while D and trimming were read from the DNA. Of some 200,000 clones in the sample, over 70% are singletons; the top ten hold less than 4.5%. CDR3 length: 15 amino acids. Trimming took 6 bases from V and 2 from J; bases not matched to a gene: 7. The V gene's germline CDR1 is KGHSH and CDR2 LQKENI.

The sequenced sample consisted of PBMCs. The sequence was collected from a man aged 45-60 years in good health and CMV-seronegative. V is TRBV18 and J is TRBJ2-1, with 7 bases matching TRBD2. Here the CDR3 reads CASSPGTTPYNEQFF. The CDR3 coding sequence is TGTGCCAGCTCCCCCGGGACTACCCCCTACAATGAGCAGTTCTTC.